These T cell receptor beta chains were read from a single sample in a study of memory CD8 T cells in hepatitis C reinfection. Repertoires were generated with immunoSEQ multiplex PCR, while TCRdb's copy carries only in-frame clones and drops some. The table includes approximately 52,000 clones, around nine tenths detected once. The sequenced material came from naive CD8+ T cells sorted from blood. The receptors originated from a man aged 18 to 29 with hepatitis C virus infection. The conserved cysteine and the conserved F or W are not part of the CDR3 here. Fields, in order: V gene, J gene, CDR3 protein.

TRBV7-6	TRBJ2-1	ASSLGDRAEQF
TRBV6-6	TRBJ1-1	ASSPGQATEAF
TRBV7-9	TRBJ1-1	ASSLWEGALNTEAF
TRBV19	TRBJ1-5	ASSTGINQPQH
TRBV29-1	TRBJ2-5	SVVLSGDGAETQY
TRBV5-1	TRBJ1-1	ASSPGTPEAF
TRBV27	TRBJ1-3	ASSRVISGNTIY
TRBV29-1	TRBJ2-1	SVGTSGTYNEQF
TRBV6-5	TRBJ1-5	ASPTGYSNQPQH
TRBV7-8	TRBJ1-2	ASSLSEGVRGYT
TRBV5-6	TRBJ2-1	ASSYGSGPSSYNEQF
TRBV5-4	TRBJ2-7	ASSFQGETYEQY
TRBV30	TRBJ1-1	AWSEQGTNTEAF
TRBV6-5	TRBJ2-1	ASSRDSQYNEQF
TRBV23-1	TRBJ2-3	ASSRWPRGGGNTDTQY
TRBV7-9	TRBJ2-5	ASSLAGGQETQY
TRBV5-8	TRBJ2-5	ASSLVGGRETQY
TRBV29-1	TRBJ2-5	SVEVDLAGSYQETQY
TRBV7-2	TRBJ1-3	ASSSRNSGNTIY
TRBV4-1	TRBJ2-3	ASSQGADTQY
TRBV5-4	TRBJ2-3	ASSEWRGIDTQY
TRBV5-1	TRBJ2-1	ASSLGASGGFNEQF
TRBV2	TRBJ1-2	ASRPRGQGDYGYT
TRBV9	TRBJ2-1	ASSVEGSGGYNEQF
TRBV9	TRBJ2-2	ASSVGTSDTGELF
TRBV28	TRBJ1-3	ASSLGTGSGNTIY
TRBV7-6	TRBJ2-3	ASSLGPSPADTQY
TRBV7-2	TRBJ2-5	ASSSTTRGSETQY
TRBV4-1	TRBJ1-2	ASSQDISGRSNYGYT
TRBV19	TRBJ1-5	ASSWTDSQPQH
TRBV10-3	TRBJ2-1	AIRGQGVNEQF
TRBV19	TRBJ2-5	ASKGQGSQETQY
TRBV5-4	TRBJ1-1	ASSLAGNTEAF
TRBV7-9	TRBJ2-2	ASSDRQGKNTGELF
TRBV19	TRBJ2-7	ASSIRGSWIYEQY
TRBV5-1	TRBJ2-1	ASSLAVGGANEQF
TRBV7-9	TRBJ2-3	ASSPRQGESTDTQY
TRBV2	TRBJ2-3	ASRPDSSDTQY
TRBV19	TRBJ2-1	ASSVGLIYNEQF
TRBV18	TRBJ2-5	ASSPWGEQETQY